This T cell receptor beta chain was sequenced in a study of shared clonotypes between healthy human individuals. The V gene lost 5 bases and the J gene lost 3 bases, with 8 bases spanning the gap. Germline CDR1 and CDR2: KGHSH and LQKENI. CDR3 length: 13 amino acids. Profiled with immunoSEQ multiplex PCR; TCRdb holds only in-frame clones, not every one. This table holds approximately 530,000 clones, around 95% found once. This sequence originates from a woman aged 25 to 45 in good health. Sequencing was carried out using naive CD4+ T cells sorted from blood. Subset indicated: CD45RA+ positively selected. This rearrangement joins TRBV18 to TRBJ1-5; D remains unclear. The CDR3 coding sequence is TGTGCCAGCTCAGGATTAGACAATCAGCCCCAGCATTTT. Residues: CASSGLDNQPQHF.